This T cell receptor beta chain was sequenced for a study of blood T cells in healthy people across ages. Overall study findings and caveats: A roughly linear fall in TCR beta diversity per million T cells was seen with increasing age.

Primed by a sample-barcoded 5' primer and a J-beta primer mix, a second PCR proceeded for about 7 to 12 cycles. Each cDNA molecule carried a tag from a template-switch adaptor that contained 12 random nucleotides. TCRdb reprocessed the 5' RACE reads via MiXCR and lists one record per CDR3 protein. The table records 700,000 or so distinct CDR3 sequences, about 20% of them present only once. On this clonotype: Its antigen is undetermined.

Peripheral blood from each donor was collected in a volume of 9.5 to 10 milliliters. Extractions gave at least 6 micrograms of total RNA per sample. The CDR3 covers 14 residues. In germline, CDR1 is SGHDN, CDR2 FVKESK. The V end lost 0 bases, the J end lost 4 bases, and 9 bases lay between the germline ends. This TCR was recovered from an older man in good health. Sequencing used blood. V is TRBV14 and J is TRBJ1-2; D ambiguous. CDR3 bases: TGTGCCAGCAGCCAAGATTCGGTGCTCTATGGCTACACCTTC. This sequence encodes CASSQDSVLYGYTF.